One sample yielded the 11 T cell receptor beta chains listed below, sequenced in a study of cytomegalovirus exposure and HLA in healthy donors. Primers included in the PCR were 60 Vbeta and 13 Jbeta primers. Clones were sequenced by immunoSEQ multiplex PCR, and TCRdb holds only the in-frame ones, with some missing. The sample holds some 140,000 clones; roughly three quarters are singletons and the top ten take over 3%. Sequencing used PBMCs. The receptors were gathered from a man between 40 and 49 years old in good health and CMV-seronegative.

The CDR3 DNA reads as TGCAGCGTTTCTGAGTGGTCCGGTGAGCAGTTCTTC. This encodes CSVSEWSGEQFF. V usage is TRBV29-1 and J usage is TRBJ2-1, with D hard to call. This CDR3 has 12 amino acids. Trimming took 5 bases from V and 9 from J, leaving 14 bases between them. Per germline, CDR1 SQVTM and CDR2 ANQGSEA.

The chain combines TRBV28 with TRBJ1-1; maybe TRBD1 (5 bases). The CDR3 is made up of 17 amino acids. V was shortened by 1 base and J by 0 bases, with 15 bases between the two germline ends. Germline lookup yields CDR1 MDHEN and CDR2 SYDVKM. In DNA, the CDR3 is TGTGCCAGCAGTTTATTAGGAAGGGGAGGGGTGAACACTGAAGCTTTCTTT. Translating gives CASSLLGRGGVNTEAFF.

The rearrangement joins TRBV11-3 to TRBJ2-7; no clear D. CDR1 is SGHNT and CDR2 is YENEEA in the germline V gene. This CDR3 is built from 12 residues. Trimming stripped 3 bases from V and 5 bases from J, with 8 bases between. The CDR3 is CASSLVRNEQYF. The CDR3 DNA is TGTGCCAGCAGCTTGGTGAGGAACGAGCAGTACTTC.

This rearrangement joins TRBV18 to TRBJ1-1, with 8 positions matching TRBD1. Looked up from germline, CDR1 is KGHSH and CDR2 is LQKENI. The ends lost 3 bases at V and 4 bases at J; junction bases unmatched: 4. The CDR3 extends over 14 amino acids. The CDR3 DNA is TGTGCCAGCTCACCCCAGGGGGCGAGCACTGAAGCTTTCTTT. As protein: CASSPQGASTEAFF.

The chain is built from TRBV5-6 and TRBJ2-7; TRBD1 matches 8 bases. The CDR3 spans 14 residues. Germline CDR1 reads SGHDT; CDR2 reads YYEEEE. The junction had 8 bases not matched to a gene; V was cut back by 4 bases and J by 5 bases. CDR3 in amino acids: CASSPPDREDEQYF. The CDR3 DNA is TGTGCCAGCAGCCCCCCGGACAGGGAAGACGAGCAGTACTTC.

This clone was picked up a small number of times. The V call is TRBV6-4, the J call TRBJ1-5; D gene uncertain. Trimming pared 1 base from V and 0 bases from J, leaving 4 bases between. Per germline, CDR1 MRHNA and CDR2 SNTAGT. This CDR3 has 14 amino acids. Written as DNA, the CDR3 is TGTGCCAGCAGTGACTTCTATAGCAATCAGCCCCAGCATTTT. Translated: CASSDFYSNQPQHF.

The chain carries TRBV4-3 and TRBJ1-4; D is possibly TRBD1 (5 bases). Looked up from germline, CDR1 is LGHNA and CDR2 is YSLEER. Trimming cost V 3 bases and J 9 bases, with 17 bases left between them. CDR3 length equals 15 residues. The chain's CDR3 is CASSQASDQGKKLFF. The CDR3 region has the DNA TGCGCCAGCAGCCAGGCCTCGGACCAGGGCAAAAAACTGTTTTTT.

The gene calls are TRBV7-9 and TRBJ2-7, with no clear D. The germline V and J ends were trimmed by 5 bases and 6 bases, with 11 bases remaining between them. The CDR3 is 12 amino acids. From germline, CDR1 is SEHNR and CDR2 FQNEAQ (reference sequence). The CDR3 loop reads CASSLGYGEQYF. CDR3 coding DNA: TGTGCCAGCAGCCTCGGTTATGGCGAGCAGTACTTC.

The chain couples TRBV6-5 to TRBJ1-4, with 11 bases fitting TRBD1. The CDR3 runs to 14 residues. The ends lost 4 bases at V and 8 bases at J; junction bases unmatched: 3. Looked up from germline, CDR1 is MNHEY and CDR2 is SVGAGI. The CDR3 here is CASSWDRGDEKLFF. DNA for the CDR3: TGTGCCAGCAGTTGGGACAGGGGGGACGAAAAACTGTTTTTT.

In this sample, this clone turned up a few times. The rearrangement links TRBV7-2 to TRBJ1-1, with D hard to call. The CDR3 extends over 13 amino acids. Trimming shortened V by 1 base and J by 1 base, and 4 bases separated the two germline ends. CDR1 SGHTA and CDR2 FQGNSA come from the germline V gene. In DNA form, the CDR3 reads TGTGCCAGCAGCTTAGAACAGAACACTGAAGCTTTCTTT. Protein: CASSLEQNTEAFF.

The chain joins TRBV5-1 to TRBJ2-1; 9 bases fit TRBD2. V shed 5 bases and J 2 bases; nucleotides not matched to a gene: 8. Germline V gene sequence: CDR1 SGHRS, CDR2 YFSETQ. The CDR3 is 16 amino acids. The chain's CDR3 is CASSKNSGSPYNEQFF. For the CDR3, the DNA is TGCGCCAGCAGTAAAAATAGCGGGAGCCCCTACAATGAGCAGTTCTTC. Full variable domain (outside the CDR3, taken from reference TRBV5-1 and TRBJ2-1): KAGVTQTPRYLIKTRGQQVTLSCSPISGHRSVSWYQQTPGQGLQFLFEYFSETQRNKGNFPGRFSGRQFSNSRSEMNVSTLELGDSALYLCASSKNSGSPYNEQFFGPGTRLTVL.